This passage covers 16 T cell receptor beta chains from one sample sequenced in a study of cytomegalovirus exposure and HLA in healthy donors. Produced via immunoSEQ multiplex PCR; TCRdb's table is partial and in-frame only. The repertoire holds 86,000 or so clones, with about 96% as singletons. Sequenced: PBMCs. The receptor set was obtained from a man aged 18 to 30 in good health and CMV-seropositive.

Here the CDR3 reads CASSFTGNYGYTF. DNA for the CDR3: TGTGCCAGCAGTTTCACAGGGAATTATGGCTACACCTTC. The gene calls are TRBV28 and TRBJ1-2, with D possibly TRBD1 on 6 matching bases. The CDR3 loop spans 13 amino acids. CDR1 is MDHEN and CDR2 is SYDVKM in the germline V gene. V was cut by 3 bases and J by 5 bases, with 10 bases left in between.

The chain employs TRBV19 and TRBJ2-7, with 9 bases aligning to TRBD2. The V gene end was trimmed by 0 bases and the J gene end by 2 bases; junction bases not matched to a gene: 2. The V gene's germline CDR1 is LNHDA and CDR2 SQIVND (reference sequence). This CDR3 is built from 15 residues. CDR3 sequence reads: CASSIESGRTYEQYF. The CDR3 nucleotides read TGTGCCAGTAGTATAGAAAGCGGGAGGACCTACGAGCAGTACTTC.

The chain recombines TRBV5-1 with TRBJ2-1; TRBD1 agrees at 10 bases. The CDR3 runs 16 residues. J was trimmed by 7 bases and V by 4 bases; bases with no gene match: 11. Germline V gene lookup returns CDR1 SGHRS and CDR2 YFSETQ. The CDR3 region has the DNA TGCGCCAGCAGCCCGGACGGACAGGGGGGGATGAATGAGCAGTTCTTC. This encodes CASSPDGQGGMNEQFF.

The chain uses TRBV6-4 and TRBJ2-5; tentative D call: TRBD1 (6 bases). The V gene's germline CDR1 is MRHNA and CDR2 SNTAGT. The CDR3 extends over 18 amino acids. V was shortened by 5 bases and J by 1 base, with 23 bases between the two germline ends. The CDR3 is CASSQISGTPNAQETQYF. The DNA for the CDR3 is TGTGCCAGCAGTCAAATCTCCGGGACACCAAACGCCCAAGAGACCCAGTACTTC.

V and J are TRBV5-4 and TRBJ1-1; no reliable D call. The germline gives CDR1 SGHNT, CDR2 YYREEE (reference sequence). The CDR3 contains 14 residues. The V and J ends lost 2 bases and 0 bases respectively, with 8 bases between them. The CDR3 DNA follows: TGTGCCAGCAGCTTCGGGGTACTGAACACTGAAGCTTTCTTT. This codes for CASSFGVLNTEAFF. Full variable domain (missing parts from reference TRBV5-4 and TRBJ1-1): ETGVTQSPTHLIKTRGQQVTLRCSSQSGHNTVSWYQQALGQGPQFIFQYYREEENGRGNFPPRFSGLQFPNYSSELNVNALELDDSALYLCASSFGVLNTEAFFGQGTRLTVV.

The chain links TRBV9 to TRBJ2-3; 10 nucleotides line up with TRBD2. The CDR3 contains 16 residues. V gave up 3 bases and J gave up 2 bases; unmatched junction bases: 6. Germline V lookup: CDR1 SGDLS, CDR2 YYNGEE. The CDR3 region is CASSAGTSEDTDTQYF. CDR3 sequence (DNA): TGTGCCAGCAGCGCGGGGACTAGCGAGGACACAGATACGCAGTATTTT. The full variable domain, in which reference TRBV9 and TRBJ2-3 provide the parts outside the CDR3, is DSGVTQTPKHLITATGQRVTLRCSPRSGDLSVYWYQQSLDQGLQFLIQYYNGEERAKGNILERFSAQQFPDLHSELNLSSLELGDSALYFCASSAGTSEDTDTQYFGPGTRLTVL.

The genes are TRBV18 and TRBJ2-7; 9 bases are shared with TRBD1. The CDR3 totals 15 residues. Germline CDR1 KGHSH, CDR2 LQKENI. The V segment lost 3 bases and the J segment 4 bases; nucleotides outside the gene matches: 7. CDR3 sequence: CASSPPGQGLYEQYF. CDR3 in DNA: TGTGCCAGCTCACCGCCGGGACAGGGATTGTACGAGCAGTACTTC.

J is TRBJ1-2 and V is TRBV6-1; maybe TRBD1 (6 bases). The length of the CDR3 is 14 residues. The germline V gene encodes CDR1 MNHNS and CDR2 SASEGT. V was clipped by 2 bases and J by 5 bases, with 12 bases between them. The CDR3 reads CASSERGTGYGYTF. CDR3 sequence (DNA): TGTGCCAGCAGTGAAAGGGGGACCGGATATGGCTACACCTTC.

This clone was recorded only once. The V call is TRBV18, the J call TRBJ2-7, with a possible D match to TRBD1 (6 bases). The CDR3 consists of 15 residues. The germline gives CDR1 KGHSH, CDR2 LQKENI. V lost 2 bases to trimming and J lost 2 bases, with 13 bases between them. The CDR3: CASSPETGVTYEQYF. CDR3 coding DNA: TGTGCCAGCTCACCAGAGACAGGTGTCACCTACGAGCAGTACTTC.

This clone appeared a single time. The V call is TRBV25-1, the J call TRBJ2-7, with D possibly TRBD1 on 6 matching bases. Trimming cost V 8 bases and J 3 bases, with 14 bases left between them. In germline, CDR1 is MGHDK, CDR2 SYGVNS. CDR3 length: 13 residues. CDR3 residues: CASEAGGGYEQYF. CDR3 coding DNA: TGTGCCAGCGAAGCTGGGGGCGGCTACGAGCAGTACTTC.

The chain couples TRBV6-1 to TRBJ2-7, with a weak D call TRBD1 (6 bases). V lost 2 bases, J lost 3 bases, and 11 bases lay in between. CDR3 length equals 14 residues. CDR1 is MNHNS, CDR2 SASEGT, per germline. The CDR3, as DNA: TGTGCCAGCAGTGAAAAGGGACAACTCTACGAGCAGTACTTC. Encoded protein: CASSEKGQLYEQYF.

J is TRBJ1-2 and V is TRBV29-1; D remains ambiguous. The germline gives CDR1 SQVTM, CDR2 ANQGSEA. Trimming stripped 4 bases from V and 0 bases from J, with 15 bases between. The CDR3 runs 15 residues. The CDR3 here is CSVVPRLPANYGYTF. CDR3 coding DNA: TGCAGCGTTGTACCCAGACTCCCTGCTAACTATGGCTACACCTTC.

The chain joins TRBV2 to TRBJ2-7, with D hard to call. V shed 6 bases and J shed 3 bases, with 6 bases lying between them. CDR3 size: 11 residues. Germline V lookup: CDR1 SNHLY, CDR2 FYNNEI. The CDR3 here is CASSPYYEQYF. CDR3 DNA sequence: TGTGCCAGCAGCCCGTACTACGAGCAGTACTTC.

The sample holds one count of this clone. This chain joins TRBV2 and TRBJ1-5, with no clear D. This CDR3 has 14 residues. Trimming took off 6 bases at V and 1 base at J, with 10 bases between the two ends. Germline values: CDR1 SNHLY, CDR2 FYNNEI. The CDR3 loop reads CASRGSASNQPQHF. DNA for the CDR3: TGTGCCAGCAGGGGGAGTGCGAGCAATCAGCCCCAGCATTTT.

The CDR3, as DNA: TGTGCCAGCTCAATAACAGGGGGTCCGACCGGGGAGCTGTTTTTT. Protein: CASSITGGPTGELFF. V is TRBV18 and J is TRBJ2-2, with TRBD1 matching 8 bases. The CDR3 spans 15 residues. Trimming removed 5 bases from V and 5 bases from J; junction bases left unmatched: 7. Germline V lookup: CDR1 KGHSH, CDR2 LQKENI.

This clone has a single count. The genes are TRBV29-1 and TRBJ1-1; 8 bases align to TRBD1. The CDR3 sequence is 13 residues long. Germline V gene lookup returns CDR1 SQVTM and CDR2 ANQGSEA. With V trimmed by 5 bases and J by 0 bases, 2 bases remained unmatched. The CDR3 DNA is TGCAGCGTTACAGGGGGTATGAACACTGAAGCTTTCTTT. It codes for CSVTGGMNTEAFF. The complete variable domain, with remaining parts taken from reference TRBV29-1 and TRBJ1-1, reads SAVISQKPSRDICQRGTSLTIQCQVDSQVTMMFWYRQQPGQSLTLIATANQGSEATYESGFVIDKFPISRPNLTFSTLTVSNMSPEDSSIYLCSVTGGMNTEAFFGQGTRLTVV.